Shown below are 10 T cell receptor beta chains from a single sample sequenced in a study of cytomegalovirus exposure and HLA in healthy donors. Libraries were prepared by immunoSEQ multiplex PCR; TCRdb keeps only in-frame clonotypes and omits some of them. The table shows some 110,000 clones, with 88% occurring only once. What was sequenced was PBMCs. The receptors were gathered from a woman under 30 in good health and CMV-seropositive.

The chain joins TRBV5-3 to TRBJ2-3, with 8 nucleotides matching TRBD1. TRBV5-3 is placed among ORFs of uncertain function. V shed 9 bases, J shed 7 bases, and the junction held 7 bases outside the gene matches. There are 12 residues in the CDR3. CDR3 in amino acids: CATMRTGNTQYF. As DNA, the CDR3 is TGTGCCACGATGAGGACAGGGAATACGCAGTATTTT.

This clone has just one count. This sequence joins TRBV27 and TRBJ1-4; TRBD1 aligns across 11 bases. Looked up from germline, CDR1 is MNHEY and CDR2 is SMNVEV (reference sequence). CDR3 length: 23 amino acids. The trim removed 3 bases at V and 6 bases at J, leaving 27 bases unmatched. Here the CDR3 DNA reads TGTGCCAGCAGTTTCGACTCCGGATATCCGGGACAGGGGGAAAGATTATGGGATGAAAAACTGTTTTTT. It specifies CASSFDSGYPGQGERLWDEKLFF.

The V and J genes are TRBV6-5 and TRBJ1-1; TRBD1 might be the D (5 bases). The CDR3 runs to 14 residues. V lost 6 bases and J lost 4, with 15 bases in between. Germline CDR1 and CDR2: MNHEY and SVGAGI. As DNA, the CDR3 is TGTGCCAGCAGCGTAGACGGCAGGGCCACTGAAGCTTTCTTT. Translation gives CASSVDGRATEAFF.

V usage is TRBV27 and J usage is TRBJ1-6; D call uncertain. Trimming stripped 5 bases from V and 6 bases from J, with 8 bases between. The CDR3 loop spans 13 amino acids. The germline V gene has CDR1 MNHEY and CDR2 SMNVEV (reference sequence). The CDR3 nucleotides are TGTGCCAGCAGTGAGGGTGGTAATTCACCCCTCCACTTT. Translation gives CASSEGGNSPLHF.

The gene calls are TRBV20-1 and TRBJ1-4; no clear D gene. CDR3 length equals 11 residues. Germline CDR1 reads DFQATT; CDR2 reads SNEGSKA (reference sequence). Between the trimmed V and J ends, which lost 6 bases and 8 bases, there was a span of 10 bases. The CDR3, as DNA: TGCAGTGCGCGGGGAGGAGAAAAACTGTTTTTT. Its protein is CSARGGEKLFF.

This chain connects TRBV7-8 to TRBJ2-7, with D perhaps TRBD2 (6 bases). CDR1 and CDR2 (germline): SGHVS, FQNEAQ. Trimming took 2 bases from V and 0 from J, leaving 14 bases between them. The CDR3 covers 16 residues. CDR3: CASSLRSGGYSYEQYF. CDR3 coding DNA: TGTGCCAGCAGCTTACGCTCCGGGGGATACTCCTACGAGCAGTACTTC.

The V call is TRBV19, the J call TRBJ2-6, with D uncertain. The length of the CDR3 is 15 residues. The V gene lost 1 base and the J gene lost 0 bases, with 4 bases spanning the gap. Germline-derived CDR1 and CDR2 are LNHDA and SQIVND (reference sequence). The DNA of the CDR3 is TGTGCCAGTAGTATAGCCAGCTCTGGGGCCAACGTCCTGACTTTC. This translates into CASSIASSGANVLTF.

This sequence joins TRBV9 and TRBJ1-2, with a weak D call TRBD1 (5 bases). V shed 3 bases and J shed 8 bases, with 20 bases lying between them. This CDR3 region has 15 residues. CDR1 and CDR2 (germline): SGDLS, YYNGEE. CDR3 loop: CASSAGVQEGRGYTF. Here the CDR3 DNA reads TGTGCCAGCAGCGCAGGAGTCCAGGAGGGGCGAGGCTACACCTTC.

In its sample, this clone was seen once. This sequence joins TRBV27 and TRBJ2-7; maybe TRBD1 (5 bases). Germline-derived CDR1 and CDR2 are MNHEY and SMNVEV (reference sequence). CDR3 size: 19 residues. The V end was cut by 0 bases, the J end by 2 bases, with 23 bases between. CDR3 sequence reads: CASSLSARTGSHRPYEQYF. CDR3 nucleotide sequence: TGTGCCAGCAGTTTATCGGCCCGAACAGGATCCCACCGTCCCTACGAGCAGTACTTC.

The chain employs TRBV28 and TRBJ2-1, with 8 bases that match TRBD2. Germline CDR1 and CDR2: MDHEN and SYDVKM. The J segment lost 3 bases and the V segment lost 1 base, leaving 5 bases of the junction unmatched. This CDR3 spans 16 amino acids. The CDR3 spells CASSLSGGKGYNEQFF. The CDR3 nucleotides read TGTGCCAGCAGTTTATCGGGGGGGAAGGGCTACAATGAGCAGTTCTTC. Together with reference TRBV28 and TRBJ2-1, the CDR3 gives the full variable domain: DVKVTQSSRYLVKRTGEKVFLECVQDMDHENMFWYRQDPGLGLRLIYFSYDVKMKEKGDIPEGYSVSREKKERFSLILESASTNQTSMYLCASSLSGGKGYNEQFFGPGTRLTVL.